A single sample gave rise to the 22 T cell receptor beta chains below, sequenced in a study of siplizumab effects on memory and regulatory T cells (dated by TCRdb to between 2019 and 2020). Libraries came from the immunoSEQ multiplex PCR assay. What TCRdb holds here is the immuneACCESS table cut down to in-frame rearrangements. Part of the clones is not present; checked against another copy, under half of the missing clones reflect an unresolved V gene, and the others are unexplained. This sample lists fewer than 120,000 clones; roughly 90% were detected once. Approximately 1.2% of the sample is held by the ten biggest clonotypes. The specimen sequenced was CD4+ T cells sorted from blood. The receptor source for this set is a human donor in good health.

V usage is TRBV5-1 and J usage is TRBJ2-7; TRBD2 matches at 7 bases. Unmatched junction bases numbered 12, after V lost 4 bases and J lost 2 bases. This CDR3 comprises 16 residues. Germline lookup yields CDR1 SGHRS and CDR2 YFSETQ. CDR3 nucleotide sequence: TGCGCCAGCAGCGGCGGGACTACCCAATTCCCCTACGAGCAGTACTTC. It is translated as CASSGGTTQFPYEQYF.

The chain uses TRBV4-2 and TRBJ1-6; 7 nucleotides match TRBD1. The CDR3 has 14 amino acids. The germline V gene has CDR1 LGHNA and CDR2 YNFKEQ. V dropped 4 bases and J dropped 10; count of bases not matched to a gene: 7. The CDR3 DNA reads TGTGCCAGCAGCCTTGGACAGGAAAGGTCACCCCTCCACTTT. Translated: CASSLGQERSPLHF.

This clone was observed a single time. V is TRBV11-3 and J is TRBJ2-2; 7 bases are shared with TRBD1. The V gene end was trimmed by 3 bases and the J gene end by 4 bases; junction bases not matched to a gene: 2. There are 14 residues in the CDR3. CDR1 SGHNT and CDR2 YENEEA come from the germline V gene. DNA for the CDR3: TGTGCCAGCAGCTTCCAGGGGGTCACCGGGGAGCTGTTTTTT. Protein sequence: CASSFQGVTGELFF. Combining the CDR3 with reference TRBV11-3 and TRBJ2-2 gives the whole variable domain EAGVVQSPRYKIIEKKQPVAFWCNPISGHNTLYWYLQNLGQGPELLIRYENEEAVDDSQLPKDRFSAERLKGVDSTLKIQPAELGDSAVYLCASSFQGVTGELFFGEGSRLTVL.

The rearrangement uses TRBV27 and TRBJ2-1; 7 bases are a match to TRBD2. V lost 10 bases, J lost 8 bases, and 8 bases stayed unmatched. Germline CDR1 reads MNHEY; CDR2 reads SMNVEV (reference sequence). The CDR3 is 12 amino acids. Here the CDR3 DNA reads TGTGCCACAAGGACCCTAGCGGATGAGCAGTTCTTC. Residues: CATRTLADEQFF.

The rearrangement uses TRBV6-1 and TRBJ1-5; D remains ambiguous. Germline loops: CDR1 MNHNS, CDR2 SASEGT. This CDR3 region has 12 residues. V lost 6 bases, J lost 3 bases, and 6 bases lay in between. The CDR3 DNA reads TGTGCCAGCAGGAACACCAATCAGCCCCAGCATTTT. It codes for CASRNTNQPQHF.

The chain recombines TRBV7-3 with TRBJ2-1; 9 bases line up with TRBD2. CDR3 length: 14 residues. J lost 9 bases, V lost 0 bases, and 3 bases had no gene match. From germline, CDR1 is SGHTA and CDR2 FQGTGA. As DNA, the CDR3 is TGTGCCAGCAGCTTAACTAGCGGGAGAGGTGAGCAGTTCTTC. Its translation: CASSLTSGRGEQFF.

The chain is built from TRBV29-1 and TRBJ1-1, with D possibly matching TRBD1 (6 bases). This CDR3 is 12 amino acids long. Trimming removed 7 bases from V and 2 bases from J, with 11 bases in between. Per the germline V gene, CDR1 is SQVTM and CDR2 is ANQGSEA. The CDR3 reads CSGRTVNTEAFF. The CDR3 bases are TGCAGCGGGCGGACAGTAAACACTGAAGCTTTCTTT.

CDR3 sequence (DNA): TGTGCCAGCAGCCTGGGGGCTCCTGAGCAGTTCTTC. This translates into CASSLGAPEQFF. V is TRBV6-5 and J is TRBJ2-1; D possibly corresponds to TRBD1 (6 bases). The CDR3 covers 12 residues. Per germline, CDR1 MNHEY and CDR2 SVGAGI. Trimming removed 6 bases at V and 9 bases at J, with 12 bases between.

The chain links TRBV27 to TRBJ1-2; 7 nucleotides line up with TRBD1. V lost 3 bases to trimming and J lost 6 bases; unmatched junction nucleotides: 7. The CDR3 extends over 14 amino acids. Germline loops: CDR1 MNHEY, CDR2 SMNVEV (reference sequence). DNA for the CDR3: TGTGCCAGCAGTTTGGAACAGGGGAGAAATGGCTACACCTTC. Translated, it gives CASSLEQGRNGYTF.

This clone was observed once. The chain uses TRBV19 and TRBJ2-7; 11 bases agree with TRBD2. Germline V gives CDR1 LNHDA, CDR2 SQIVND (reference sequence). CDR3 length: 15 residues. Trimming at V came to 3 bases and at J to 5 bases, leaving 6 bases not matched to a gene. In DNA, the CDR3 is TGTGCCAGTAGTATTGGTAGCGGGAGGGCCCACGAGCAGTACTTC. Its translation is CASSIGSGRAHEQYF. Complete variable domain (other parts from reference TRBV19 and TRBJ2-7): DGGITQSPKYLFRKEGQNVTLSCEQNLNHDAMYWYRQDPGQGLRLIYYSQIVNDFQKGDIAEGYSVSREKKESFPLTVTSAQKNPTAFYLCASSIGSGRAHEQYFGPGTRLTVT.

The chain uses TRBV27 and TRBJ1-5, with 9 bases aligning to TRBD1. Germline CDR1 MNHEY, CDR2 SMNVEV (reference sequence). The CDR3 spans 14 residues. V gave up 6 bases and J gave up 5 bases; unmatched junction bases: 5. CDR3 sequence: CASSPDRGYQPQHF. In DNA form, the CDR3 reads TGTGCCAGCAGCCCGGACAGGGGCTATCAGCCCCAGCATTTT.

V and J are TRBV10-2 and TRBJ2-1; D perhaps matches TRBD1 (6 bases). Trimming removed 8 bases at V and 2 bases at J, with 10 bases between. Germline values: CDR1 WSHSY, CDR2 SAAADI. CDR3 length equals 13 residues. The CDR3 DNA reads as TGCGCCAGCCGGGACAACACCTACAATGAGCAGTTCTTC. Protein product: CASRDNTYNEQFF.

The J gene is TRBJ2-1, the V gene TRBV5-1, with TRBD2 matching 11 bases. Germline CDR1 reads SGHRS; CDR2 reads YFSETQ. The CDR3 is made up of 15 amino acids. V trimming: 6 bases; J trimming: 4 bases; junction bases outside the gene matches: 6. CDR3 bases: TGCGCCAGCACCGAGAGGACTAGCGGGTACAATGAGCAGTTCTTC. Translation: CASTERTSGYNEQFF. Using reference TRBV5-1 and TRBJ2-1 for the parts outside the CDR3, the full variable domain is KAGVTQTPRYLIKTRGQQVTLSCSPISGHRSVSWYQQTPGQGLQFLFEYFSETQRNKGNFPGRFSGRQFSNSRSEMNVSTLELGDSALYLCASTERTSGYNEQFFGPGTRLTVL.

The CDR3 sequence: CASSLAAGIGETQYF. Written as DNA, the CDR3 is TGCGCCAGCAGCTTGGCCGCCGGGATAGGTGAGACCCAGTACTTC. The genes are TRBV5-1 and TRBJ2-5; weak D call: TRBD2 (5 bases). V lost 0 bases and J lost 5, with 14 bases in between. The CDR3 totals 15 residues. Germline CDR1 reads SGHRS; CDR2 reads YFSETQ.

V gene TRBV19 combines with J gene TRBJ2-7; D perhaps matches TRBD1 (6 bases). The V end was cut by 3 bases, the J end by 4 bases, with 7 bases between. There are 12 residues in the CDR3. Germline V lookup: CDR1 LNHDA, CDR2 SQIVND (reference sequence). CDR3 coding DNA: TGTGCCAGTAGTATTAGGGGGTACGAGCAGTACTTC. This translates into CASSIRGYEQYF.

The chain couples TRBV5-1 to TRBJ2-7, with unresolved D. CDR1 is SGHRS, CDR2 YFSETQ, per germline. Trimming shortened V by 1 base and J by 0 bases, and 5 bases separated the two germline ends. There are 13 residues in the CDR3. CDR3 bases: TGCGCCAGCAGCTTGTCCAACTCCTACGAGCAGTACTTC. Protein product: CASSLSNSYEQYF.

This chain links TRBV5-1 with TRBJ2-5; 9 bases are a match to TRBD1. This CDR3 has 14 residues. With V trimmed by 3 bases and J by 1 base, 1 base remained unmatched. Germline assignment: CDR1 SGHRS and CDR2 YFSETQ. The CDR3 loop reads CASSSDRGQETQYF. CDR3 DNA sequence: TGCGCCAGCAGCTCGGACAGGGGCCAAGAGACCCAGTACTTC. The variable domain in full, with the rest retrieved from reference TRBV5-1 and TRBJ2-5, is KAGVTQTPRYLIKTRGQQVTLSCSPISGHRSVSWYQQTPGQGLQFLFEYFSETQRNKGNFPGRFSGRQFSNSRSEMNVSTLELGDSALYLCASSSDRGQETQYFGPGTRLLVL.

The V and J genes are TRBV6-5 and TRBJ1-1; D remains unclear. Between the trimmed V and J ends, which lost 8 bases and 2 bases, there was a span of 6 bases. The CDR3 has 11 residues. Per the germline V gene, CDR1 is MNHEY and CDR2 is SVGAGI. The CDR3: CASFKNTEAFF. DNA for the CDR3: TGTGCCAGCTTTAAAAACACTGAAGCTTTCTTT.

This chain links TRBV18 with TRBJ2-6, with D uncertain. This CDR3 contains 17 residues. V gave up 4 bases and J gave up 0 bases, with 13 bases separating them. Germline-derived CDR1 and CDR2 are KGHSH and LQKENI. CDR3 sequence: CASSLNQVSSGANVLTF. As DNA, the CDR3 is TGTGCCAGCTCACTTAACCAGGTCAGCTCTGGGGCCAACGTCCTGACTTTC.

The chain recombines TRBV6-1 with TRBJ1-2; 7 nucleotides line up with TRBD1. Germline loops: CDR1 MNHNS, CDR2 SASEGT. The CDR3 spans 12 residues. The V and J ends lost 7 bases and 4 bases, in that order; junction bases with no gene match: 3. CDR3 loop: CASTNRGYGYTF. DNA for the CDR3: TGTGCCAGCACTAACAGGGGCTATGGCTACACCTTC.

Here the CDR3 reads CASSVDVHYEQYF. The CDR3 nucleotides read TGTGCCAGCAGCGTAGACGTCCACTACGAGCAGTACTTC. The rearrangement joins TRBV9 to TRBJ2-7; D is uncertain. V was cut by 0 bases and J by 3 bases, with 7 bases left in between. CDR1 SGDLS and CDR2 YYNGEE come from the germline V gene. CDR3 size: 13 residues.

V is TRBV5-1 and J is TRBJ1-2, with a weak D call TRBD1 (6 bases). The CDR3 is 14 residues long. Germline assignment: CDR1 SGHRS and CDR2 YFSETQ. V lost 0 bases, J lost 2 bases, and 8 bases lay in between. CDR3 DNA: TGCGCCAGCAGCTTGGCCGGGACAAACTATGGCTACACCTTC. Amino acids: CASSLAGTNYGYTF. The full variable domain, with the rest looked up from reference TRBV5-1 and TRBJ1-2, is KAGVTQTPRYLIKTRGQQVTLSCSPISGHRSVSWYQQTPGQGLQFLFEYFSETQRNKGNFPGRFSGRQFSNSRSEMNVSTLELGDSALYLCASSLAGTNYGYTFGSGTRLTVV.